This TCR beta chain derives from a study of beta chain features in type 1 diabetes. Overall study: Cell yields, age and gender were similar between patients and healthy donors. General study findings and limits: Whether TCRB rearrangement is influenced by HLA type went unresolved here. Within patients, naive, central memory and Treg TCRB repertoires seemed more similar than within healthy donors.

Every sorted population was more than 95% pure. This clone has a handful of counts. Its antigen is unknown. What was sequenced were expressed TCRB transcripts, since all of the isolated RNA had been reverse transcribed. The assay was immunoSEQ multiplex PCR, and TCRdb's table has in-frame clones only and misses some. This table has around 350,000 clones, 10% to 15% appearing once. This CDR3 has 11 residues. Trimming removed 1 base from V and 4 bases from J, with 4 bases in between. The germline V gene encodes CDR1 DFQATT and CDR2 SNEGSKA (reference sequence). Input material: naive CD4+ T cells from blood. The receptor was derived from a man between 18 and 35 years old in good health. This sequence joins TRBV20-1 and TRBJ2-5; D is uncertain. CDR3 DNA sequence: TGCAGTGCTAGAGGAGGAGAGACCCAGTACTTC. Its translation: CSARGGETQYF.